Sequencing of this T cell receptor beta chain was carried out in a study of response to subunit inactivated influenza vaccine. Notes on the study in general: Researchers suggested that each seasonal influenza vaccination recruits few new T cells.

This clonotype was observed a handful of times. Antigen unknown. Germline CDR1 and CDR2: SGHTA and FQGNSA. This CDR3 spans 13 amino acids. The junction had 7 bases not matched to a gene; V was cut back by 5 bases and J by 9 bases. TCRdb re-analysed the RT-PCR reads in MiXCR, keeping a single row per CDR3 protein. The profile shows more than 250,000 distinct CDR3 sequences, 21% of them singletons. The TCR originated in a man between 50 and 69 years old who received an inactivated influenza vaccine. The rearrangement links TRBV7-2 to TRBJ1-5, with 7 bases lining up with TRBD1. The source material was PBMCs from blood, sampled 21 months after vaccination. The DNA of the CDR3 is TGTGCCAGCAGCACGGGACAGACGCGGCCCCAGCATTTT. Amino acids: CASSTGQTRPQHF.